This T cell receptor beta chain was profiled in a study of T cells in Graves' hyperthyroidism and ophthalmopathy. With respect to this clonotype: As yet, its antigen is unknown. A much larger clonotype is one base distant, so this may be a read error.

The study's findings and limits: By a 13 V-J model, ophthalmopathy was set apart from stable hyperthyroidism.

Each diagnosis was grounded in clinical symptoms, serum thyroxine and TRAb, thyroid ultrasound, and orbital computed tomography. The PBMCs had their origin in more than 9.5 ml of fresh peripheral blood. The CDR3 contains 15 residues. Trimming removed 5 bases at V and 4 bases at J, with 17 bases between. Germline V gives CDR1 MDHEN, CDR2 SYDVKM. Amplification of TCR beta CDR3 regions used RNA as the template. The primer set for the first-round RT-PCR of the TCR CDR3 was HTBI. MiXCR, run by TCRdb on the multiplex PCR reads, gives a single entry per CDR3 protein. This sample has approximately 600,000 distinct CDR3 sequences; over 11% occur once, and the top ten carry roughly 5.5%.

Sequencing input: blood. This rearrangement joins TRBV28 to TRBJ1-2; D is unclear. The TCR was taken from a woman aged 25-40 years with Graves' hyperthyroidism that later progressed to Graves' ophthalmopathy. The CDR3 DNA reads TGTGCCAGCAGTACGACGACCGCGTCCTTCTATGGCTACACCTTC. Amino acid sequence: CASSTTTASFYGYTF.